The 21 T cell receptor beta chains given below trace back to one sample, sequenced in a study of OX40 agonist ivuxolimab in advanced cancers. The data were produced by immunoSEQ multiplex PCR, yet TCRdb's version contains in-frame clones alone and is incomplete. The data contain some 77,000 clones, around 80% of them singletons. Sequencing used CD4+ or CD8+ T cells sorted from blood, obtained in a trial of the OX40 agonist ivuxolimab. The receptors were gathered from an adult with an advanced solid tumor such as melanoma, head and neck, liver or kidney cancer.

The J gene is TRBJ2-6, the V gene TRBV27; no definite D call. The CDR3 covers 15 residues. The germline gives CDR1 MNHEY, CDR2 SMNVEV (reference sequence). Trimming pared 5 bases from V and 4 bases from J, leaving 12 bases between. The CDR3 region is CASSPHRSGANVLTF. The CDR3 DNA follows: TGTGCCAGCAGTCCCCACCGCTCAGGGGCCAACGTCCTGACTTTC.

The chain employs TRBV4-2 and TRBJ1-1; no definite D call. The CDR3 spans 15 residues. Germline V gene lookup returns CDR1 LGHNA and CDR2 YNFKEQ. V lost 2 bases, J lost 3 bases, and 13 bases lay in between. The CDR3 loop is CASSQPGIRDTEAFF. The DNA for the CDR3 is TGTGCCAGCAGCCAACCGGGCATAAGGGACACTGAAGCTTTCTTT.

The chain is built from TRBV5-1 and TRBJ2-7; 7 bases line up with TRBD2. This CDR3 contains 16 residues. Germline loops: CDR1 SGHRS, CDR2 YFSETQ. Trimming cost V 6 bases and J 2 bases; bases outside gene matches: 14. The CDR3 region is CASMGGSASGPYEQYF. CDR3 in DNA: TGCGCCAGCATGGGGGGGTCAGCTAGCGGTCCCTACGAGCAGTACTTC.

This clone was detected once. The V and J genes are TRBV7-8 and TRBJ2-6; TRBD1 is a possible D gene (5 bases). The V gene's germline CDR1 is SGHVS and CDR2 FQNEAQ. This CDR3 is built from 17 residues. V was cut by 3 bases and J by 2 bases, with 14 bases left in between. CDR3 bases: TGTGCCAGCAGCTTTCAAGGGGCGCTCACTGGGGCCAACGTCCTGACTTTC. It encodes CASSFQGALTGANVLTF.

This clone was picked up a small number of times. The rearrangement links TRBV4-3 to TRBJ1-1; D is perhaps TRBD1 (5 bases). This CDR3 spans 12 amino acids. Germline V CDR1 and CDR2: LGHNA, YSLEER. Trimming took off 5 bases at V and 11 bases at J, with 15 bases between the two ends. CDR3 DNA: TGCGCCAGCAGCAGGGACGGGCTTTTGGCTTTCTTT. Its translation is CASSRDGLLAFF.

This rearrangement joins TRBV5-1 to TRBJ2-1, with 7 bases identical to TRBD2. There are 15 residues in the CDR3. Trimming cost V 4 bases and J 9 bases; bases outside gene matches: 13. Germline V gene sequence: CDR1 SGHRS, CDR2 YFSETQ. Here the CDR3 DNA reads TGCGCCAGCAGCCCCGACTCGCGGGAGCGAAGTGAGCAGTTCTTC. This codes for CASSPDSRERSEQFF.

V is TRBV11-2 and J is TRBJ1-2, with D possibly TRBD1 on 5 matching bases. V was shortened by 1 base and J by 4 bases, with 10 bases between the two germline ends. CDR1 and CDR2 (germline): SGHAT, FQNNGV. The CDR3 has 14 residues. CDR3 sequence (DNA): TGTGCCAGCAGCTTAGCAGGGTTTAGCTATGGCTACACCTTC. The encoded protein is CASSLAGFSYGYTF.

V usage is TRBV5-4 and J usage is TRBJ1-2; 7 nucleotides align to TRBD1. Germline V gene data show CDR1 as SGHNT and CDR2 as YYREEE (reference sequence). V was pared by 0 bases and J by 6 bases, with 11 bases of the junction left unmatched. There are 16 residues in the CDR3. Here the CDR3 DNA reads TGTGCCAGCAGCTTGGACGGCCGGCCAGGGGGAAATGGCTACACCTTC. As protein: CASSLDGRPGGNGYTF.

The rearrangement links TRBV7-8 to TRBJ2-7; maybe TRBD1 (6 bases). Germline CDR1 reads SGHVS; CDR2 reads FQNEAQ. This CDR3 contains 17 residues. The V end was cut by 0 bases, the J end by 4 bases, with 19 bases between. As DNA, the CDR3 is TGTGCCAGCAGCTTAGCGCGGAGAGAGACAGGCGCTTACGAGCAGTACTTC. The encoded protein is CASSLARRETGAYEQYF.

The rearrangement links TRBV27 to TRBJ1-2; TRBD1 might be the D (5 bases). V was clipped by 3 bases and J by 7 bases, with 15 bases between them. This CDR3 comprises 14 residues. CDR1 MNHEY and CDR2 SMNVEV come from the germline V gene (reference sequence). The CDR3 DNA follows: TGTGCCAGCAGTTTTGACAGATTCAACGGTGGCTACACCTTC. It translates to CASSFDRFNGGYTF.

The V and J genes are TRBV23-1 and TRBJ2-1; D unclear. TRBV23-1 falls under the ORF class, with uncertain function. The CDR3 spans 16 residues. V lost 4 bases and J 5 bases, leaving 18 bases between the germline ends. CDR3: CASSPFLDPTNNEQFF. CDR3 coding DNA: TGCGCCAGCAGTCCCTTCCTTGATCCTACCAACAATGAGCAGTTCTTC.

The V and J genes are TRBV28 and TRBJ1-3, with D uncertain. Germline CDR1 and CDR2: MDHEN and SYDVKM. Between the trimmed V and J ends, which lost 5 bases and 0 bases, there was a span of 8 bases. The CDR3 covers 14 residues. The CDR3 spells CASSPPGSGNTIYF. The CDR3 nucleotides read TGTGCCAGCAGTCCCCCGGGCTCTGGAAACACCATATATTTT.

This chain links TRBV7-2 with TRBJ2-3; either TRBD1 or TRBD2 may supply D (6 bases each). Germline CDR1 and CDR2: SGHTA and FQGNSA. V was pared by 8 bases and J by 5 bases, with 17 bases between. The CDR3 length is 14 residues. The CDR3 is CASVIRGPGDTQYF. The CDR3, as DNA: TGTGCCAGCGTTATCCGGGGGCCGGGAGATACGCAGTATTTT.

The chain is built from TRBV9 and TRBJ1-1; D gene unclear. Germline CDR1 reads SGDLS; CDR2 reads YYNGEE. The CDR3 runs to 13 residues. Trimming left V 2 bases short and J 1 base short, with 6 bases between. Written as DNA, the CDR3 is TGTGCCAGCAGCGTGCACTCGAACACTGAAGCTTTCTTT. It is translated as CASSVHSNTEAFF. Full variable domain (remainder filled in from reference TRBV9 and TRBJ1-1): DSGVTQTPKHLITATGQRVTLRCSPRSGDLSVYWYQQSLDQGLQFLIQYYNGEERAKGNILERFSAQQFPDLHSELNLSSLELGDSALYFCASSVHSNTEAFFGQGTRLTVV.

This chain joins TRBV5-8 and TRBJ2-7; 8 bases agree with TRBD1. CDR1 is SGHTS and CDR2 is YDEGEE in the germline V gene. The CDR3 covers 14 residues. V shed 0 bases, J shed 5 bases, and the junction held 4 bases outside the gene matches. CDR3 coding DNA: TGTGCCAGCAGCTTGGGGGACAGGTTAAACGAGCAGTACTTC. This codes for CASSLGDRLNEQYF.

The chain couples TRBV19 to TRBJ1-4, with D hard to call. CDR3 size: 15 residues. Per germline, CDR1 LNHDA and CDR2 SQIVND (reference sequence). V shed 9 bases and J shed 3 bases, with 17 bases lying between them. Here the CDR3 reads CASAQYRVANEKLFF. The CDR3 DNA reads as TGTGCCAGCGCGCAATATCGGGTGGCTAATGAAAAACTGTTTTTT.

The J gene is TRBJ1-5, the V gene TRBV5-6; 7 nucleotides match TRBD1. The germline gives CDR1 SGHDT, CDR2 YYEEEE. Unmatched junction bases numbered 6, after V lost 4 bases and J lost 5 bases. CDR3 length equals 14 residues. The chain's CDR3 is CASSAGTDDQPQHF. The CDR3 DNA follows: TGTGCCAGCAGCGCCGGGACAGACGATCAGCCCCAGCATTTT.

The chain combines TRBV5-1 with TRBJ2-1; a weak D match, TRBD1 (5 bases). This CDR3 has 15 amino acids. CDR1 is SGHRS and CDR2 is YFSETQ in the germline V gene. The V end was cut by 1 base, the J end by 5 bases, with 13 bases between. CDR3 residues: CASSLTGWANNEQFF. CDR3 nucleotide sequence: TGCGCCAGCAGCTTGACAGGTTGGGCGAACAATGAGCAGTTCTTC.

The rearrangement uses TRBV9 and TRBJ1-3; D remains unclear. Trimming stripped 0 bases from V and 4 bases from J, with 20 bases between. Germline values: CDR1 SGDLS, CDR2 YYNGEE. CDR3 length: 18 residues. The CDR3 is CASSVEWRIGWEGNTIYF. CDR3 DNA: TGTGCCAGCAGCGTAGAGTGGAGGATCGGTTGGGAAGGAAACACCATATATTTT. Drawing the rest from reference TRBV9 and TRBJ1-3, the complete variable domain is DSGVTQTPKHLITATGQRVTLRCSPRSGDLSVYWYQQSLDQGLQFLIQYYNGEERAKGNILERFSAQQFPDLHSELNLSSLELGDSALYFCASSVEWRIGWEGNTIYFGEGSWLTVV.

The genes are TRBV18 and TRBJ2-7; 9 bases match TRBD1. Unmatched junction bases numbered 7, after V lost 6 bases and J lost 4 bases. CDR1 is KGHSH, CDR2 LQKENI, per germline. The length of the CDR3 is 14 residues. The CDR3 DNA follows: TGTGCCAGCTCGGGGGGGACAGGGCGATACGAGCAGTACTTC. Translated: CASSGGTGRYEQYF. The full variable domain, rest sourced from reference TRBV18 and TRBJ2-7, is NAGVMQNPRHLVRRRGQEARLRCSPMKGHSHVYWYRQLPEEGLKFMVYLQKENIIDESGMPKERFSAEFPKEGPSILRIQQVVRGDSAAYFCASSGGTGRYEQYFGPGTRLTVT.

Written as DNA, the CDR3 is TGTGCCAGCAGCCAAGTACGACAGGCCATAAGGGCCTACGAGCAGTACTTC. This codes for CASSQVRQAIRAYEQYF. The chain carries TRBV14 and TRBJ2-7; D perhaps matches TRBD1 (6 bases). Trimming cost V 1 base and J 2 bases, with 18 bases left between them. Germline lookup yields CDR1 SGHDN and CDR2 FVKESK. This CDR3 has 17 amino acids. The full variable domain, in which reference TRBV14 and TRBJ2-7 provide the parts outside the CDR3, is EAGVTQFPSHSVIEKGQTVTLRCDPISGHDNLYWYRRVMGKEIKFLLHFVKESKQDESGMPNNRFLAERTGGTYSTLKVQPAELEDSGVYFCASSQVRQAIRAYEQYFGPGTRLTVT.